Presented here are 32 T cell receptor beta chains from one specimen sequenced in a study of T cell repertoires in cytomegalovirus infection (dated by TCRdb to the late 2010s). The sequencer was an Illumina HiSeq 1500. In TCRdb, the public reads were trimmed at Q25 with fastp and aligned with MiXCR, with productive beta chains retained. Rows matching on CDR3 protein sequence are summarized as one entry with the most common DNA and genes. Across this sample there are roughly 230,000 distinct CDR3 sequences, with over 20% seen only once. About 20% of the sample is in the top ten clones. The sequenced material came from CD8+ T cells from PBMCs. These receptors all stem from a human donor in good health (CMV status not recorded). Some clones in this sample may be carry-over from other donors' samples.

A few counts support this clonotype. The chain links TRBV29-1 to TRBJ2-3, with D perhaps TRBD2 (5 bases). The germline V and J ends were trimmed by 4 bases and 3 bases, with 5 bases remaining between them. Germline lookup yields CDR1 SQVTM and CDR2 ANQGSEA. CDR3 length: 11 amino acids. The CDR3: CSVAGTDTQYF. The CDR3 DNA follows: TGCAGCGTTGCGGGGACAGATACGCAGTATTTT.

This clonotype was observed at least ten times. The chain has TRBV7-2 and TRBJ2-7; D remains unclear. The germline V gene encodes CDR1 SGHTA and CDR2 FQGNSA. The V end lost 5 bases, the J end lost 0 bases, and 8 bases lay between the germline ends. The CDR3 runs to 13 residues. The CDR3 nucleotides are TGTGCCAGCAGCGTGGTTAGCTCCTACGAGCAGTACTTC. This sequence encodes CASSVVSSYEQYF. Looking up the rest from reference TRBV7-2 and TRBJ2-7 gives the full variable domain: GAGVSQSPSNKVTEKGKDVELRCDPISGHTALYWYRQSLGQGLEFLIYFQGNSAPDKSGLPSDRFSAERTGGSVSTLTIQRTQQEDSAVYLCASSVVSSYEQYFGPGTRLTVT.

This clonotype appeared a few times. This rearrangement joins TRBV29-1 to TRBJ2-2; possibly TRBD1 for D (5 bases). The germline gives CDR1 SQVTM, CDR2 ANQGSEA. This CDR3 has 11 amino acids. V was trimmed by 4 bases and J by 6 bases, leaving 6 bases between them. In DNA form, the CDR3 reads TGCAGCGTTGGGGGCCCCGGGGAGCTGTTTTTT. Its translation is CSVGGPGELFF.

V and J are TRBV10-3 and TRBJ2-7, with D tentatively TRBD1 (5 bases). The CDR3 covers 11 residues. V dropped 2 bases and J dropped 7 bases, with 6 bases sitting between them. Germline values: CDR1 ENHRY, CDR2 SYGVKD. The CDR3 DNA reads TGTGCCATCAGTGAGCGACAGGAGCAGTACTTC. Translating gives CAISERQEQYF.

This clonotype was counted only a few times. The chain uses TRBV28 and TRBJ2-7, with a tentative D call TRBD2 (7 bases). The CDR3 is made up of 16 amino acids. Germline values: CDR1 MDHEN, CDR2 SYDVKM. V was trimmed by 2 bases and J by 2 bases, leaving 16 bases between them. The CDR3 spells CASSLALGGQAYEQYF. The CDR3 DNA reads as TGTGCCAGCAGTTTAGCCCTCGGGGGGCAGGCCTACGAGCAGTACTTC.

This clonotype was seen only a few times. CDR3 in DNA: TGCAGTGCTCCAGGGATACTAGCCAAAAACATTCAGTACTTC. This encodes CSAPGILAKNIQYF. The chain couples TRBV20-1 to TRBJ2-4, with D possibly matching TRBD1 (5 bases). The V and J ends lost 5 bases and 0 bases respectively, with 11 bases between them. The germline gives CDR1 DFQATT, CDR2 SNEGSKA (reference sequence). The length of the CDR3 is 14 residues.

In this sample, this clonotype turned up a few times. V gene TRBV20-1 combines with J gene TRBJ2-3, with 8 positions matching TRBD1. The trim removed 5 bases at V and 3 bases at J, leaving 10 bases unmatched. The germline gives CDR1 DFQATT, CDR2 SNEGSKA (reference sequence). The CDR3 consists of 15 residues. The CDR3 here is CSAPSRQGWTDTQYF. The CDR3 nucleotides are TGCAGTGCTCCTAGTCGACAGGGGTGGACAGATACGCAGTATTTT.

In its sample, this clonotype was seen many times. The chain has TRBV7-2 and TRBJ1-2; 7 positions match TRBD1. Germline CDR1 and CDR2: SGHTA and FQGNSA. This CDR3 has 14 residues. The J segment lost 5 bases and the V segment lost 4 bases, leaving 7 bases of the junction unmatched. The DNA of the CDR3 is TGTGCCAGCAGCTGGGACAGCGATGGGTATGGCTACACCTTC. Translated, it gives CASSWDSDGYGYTF.

The chain uses TRBV27 and TRBJ1-5; D is unresolved. The CDR3 length is 11 residues. CDR1 is MNHEY and CDR2 is SMNVEV in the germline V gene (reference sequence). Trimming shortened V by 9 bases and J by 4 bases, and 7 bases separated the two germline ends. CDR3 residues: CASARNQPQHF. In nucleotides, the CDR3 is TGTGCCAGTGCCAGGAATCAGCCCCAGCATTTT.

This clonotype is a singleton in its sample. Compared with germline, one end of the junction differs, possibly owing to a read error. V and J are TRBV4-1 and TRBJ2-3; no definite D call. The germline V gene encodes CDR1 MGHRA and CDR2 YSYEKL. The CDR3 runs 15 residues. The CDR3 DNA reads TGTGCCAGCAGCCAAGTTCGAACTAGCACAGATACGCAGTATTTT. Translation: CASSQVRTSTDTQYF.

This clonotype was found a few times. The chain uses TRBV6-1 and TRBJ1-3; D might be TRBD1 (5 bases). The CDR3 consists of 16 residues. CDR1 and CDR2 (germline): MNHNS, SASEGT. Trimming removed 0 bases from V and 8 bases from J, with 17 bases in between. CDR3 loop: CASSEAPRWGPDTIYF. The CDR3 DNA follows: TGTGCCAGCAGTGAAGCGCCTCGATGGGGACCGGACACCATATATTTT.

The CDR3 reads CATLDRASSPLHF. CDR3 nucleotide sequence: TGTGCCACCCTGGACAGGGCGAGTTCACCCCTCCACTTT. This rearrangement joins TRBV2 to TRBJ1-6; 8 positions match TRBD1. This CDR3 is 13 amino acids long. V was pared by 10 bases and J by 9 bases, with 8 bases of the junction left unmatched. From germline, CDR1 is SNHLY and CDR2 FYNNEI.

This clonotype was observed a few times. CDR3 bases: TGTGCCAGCAGCGGACGGACGGACAACCAGAACTATGGCTACACCTTC. It codes for CASSGRTDNQNYGYTF. The V and J genes are TRBV7-9 and TRBJ1-2; perhaps TRBD1 as D (5 bases). V shed 5 bases and J shed 2 bases, with 18 bases lying between them. The CDR3 is 16 amino acids. Germline CDR1 reads SEHNR; CDR2 reads FQNEAQ (reference sequence).

The rearrangement uses TRBV27 and TRBJ1-1; 9 positions agree with TRBD1. V shed 3 bases, J shed 7 bases, and the junction held 9 bases outside the gene matches. The CDR3 sequence is 15 residues long. The germline V gene has CDR1 MNHEY and CDR2 SMNVEV (reference sequence). DNA for the CDR3: TGTGCCAGCAGTTTGACCGGGACAGGGAGGGTTGAAGCTTTCTTT. Translating it yields CASSLTGTGRVEAFF.

Regarding this clonotype: This may be a read error: a much more frequent sequence differs by one nucleotide. The chain is built from TRBV7-2 and TRBJ1-2; a possible D gene is TRBD1 (5 bases). The CDR3 covers 12 residues. CDR1 is SGHTA and CDR2 is FQGNSA in the germline V gene. The CDR3 loop is CASHGANYGYAF. The CDR3 DNA sequence: TGTGCCAGCCACGGGGCTAACTATGGCTACGCCTTC.

This chain links TRBV7-9 with TRBJ2-1; D assignment may be TRBD1 or TRBD2 (7 bases each). There are 15 residues in the CDR3. V was trimmed by 2 bases and J by 10 bases, leaving 18 bases between them. Per germline, CDR1 SEHNR and CDR2 FQNEAQ (reference sequence). CDR3 bases: TGTGCCAGCAGCTTACCAGGGGGGGCGACGGGAGAGCAGTTCTTC. Its protein product is CASSLPGGATGEQFF.

This clonotype was seen at least ten times. The chain links TRBV5-6 to TRBJ1-1; 10 nucleotides line up with TRBD1. The CDR3 runs to 14 residues. Germline V gene lookup returns CDR1 SGHDT and CDR2 YYEEEE. The J segment lost 3 bases and the V segment lost 2 bases, leaving 1 base of the junction unmatched. The CDR3 spells CASSFGTGDTEAFF. The CDR3, as DNA: TGTGCCAGCAGCTTCGGGACAGGGGACACTGAAGCTTTCTTT.

In this sample, this clonotype turned up a few times. This chain uses TRBV14 with TRBJ2-7, with 7 bases fitting TRBD2. The CDR3 runs to 15 residues. The trim removed 1 base at V and 2 bases at J, leaving 5 bases unmatched. In germline, CDR1 is SGHDN, CDR2 FVKESK. CDR3 sequence: CASSQVSGATYEQYF. The CDR3 region has the DNA TGTGCCAGCAGCCAAGTCAGCGGGGCCACCTACGAGCAGTACTTC. Complete variable domain (other parts from reference TRBV14 and TRBJ2-7): EAGVTQFPSHSVIEKGQTVTLRCDPISGHDNLYWYRRVMGKEIKFLLHFVKESKQDESGMPNNRFLAERTGGTYSTLKVQPAELEDSGVYFCASSQVSGATYEQYFGPGTRLTVT.

In this sample, this clonotype turned up a few times. The chain combines TRBV5-5 with TRBJ2-3; possibly TRBD1 or TRBD2 for D (5 bases each). This CDR3 has 15 amino acids. Per the germline V gene, CDR1 is SGHKS and CDR2 is YYEKEE (reference sequence). Trimming removed 4 bases from V and 0 bases from J, with 12 bases in between. DNA for the CDR3: TGTGCCAGCAGCCCAGGGACCGTTAGCACAGATACGCAGTATTTT. It codes for CASSPGTVSTDTQYF. Together with reference TRBV5-5 and TRBJ2-3, the CDR3 gives the full variable domain: DAGVTQSPTHLIKTRGQQVTLRCSPISGHKSVSWYQQVLGQGPQFIFQYYEKEERGRGNFPDRFSARQFPNYSSELNVNALLLGDSALYLCASSPGTVSTDTQYFGPGTRLTVL.

The rearrangement joins TRBV29-1 to TRBJ2-7; perhaps TRBD1 as D (5 bases). Germline CDR1 is SQVTM and CDR2 is ANQGSEA. With 7 bases removed from V and 3 bases from J, the gap between germline ends came to 16 bases. The CDR3 loop spans 13 amino acids. As DNA, the CDR3 is TGCAGCGCCATAAGCTACAGGAGCTACGAGCAGTACTTC. Translation gives CSAISYRSYEQYF.

The CDR3 sequence: CASSLFLAGDTQYF. The CDR3, as DNA: TGTGCCAGCAGTTTATTTTTGGCAGGAGATACGCAGTATTTT. The rearrangement joins TRBV27 to TRBJ2-3; D remains unclear. This CDR3 comprises 14 residues. Trimming took 1 base from V and 5 from J, leaving 10 bases between them. In germline, CDR1 is MNHEY, CDR2 SMNVEV (reference sequence).

The table lists this clonotype with a few counts. The chain is built from TRBV20-1 and TRBJ2-7, with TRBD1 matching over 10 bases. The germline V gene encodes CDR1 DFQATT and CDR2 SNEGSKA (reference sequence). The junction had 5 bases not matched to a gene; V was cut back by 6 bases and J by 3 bases. The CDR3 covers 13 residues. The CDR3 here is CSAPGQGFYEQYF. The DNA for the CDR3 is TGCAGTGCACCGGGACAGGGGTTCTACGAGCAGTACTTC.

This clonotype has at least ten counts. The chain employs TRBV7-6 and TRBJ2-5; no definite D call. This CDR3 has 15 amino acids. Germline lookup yields CDR1 SGHVS and CDR2 FNYEAQ. V was shortened by 1 base and J by 1 base, with 10 bases between the two germline ends. CDR3 amino acids: CASSLGQQPQETQYF. The CDR3 DNA reads TGTGCCAGCAGCTTAGGGCAACAGCCCCAAGAGACCCAGTACTTC.

This clonotype was counted many times. The chain has TRBV7-8 and TRBJ1-6, with TRBD1 identical over 7 bases. The CDR3 has 16 residues. J was trimmed by 10 bases and V by 1 base; bases with no gene match: 10. The germline CDR1 and CDR2 sequences are SGHVS and FQNEAQ. The CDR3 sequence is CASSLVGGTVWSPLHF. In nucleotides, the CDR3 is TGTGCCAGCAGCTTAGTCGGGGGGACAGTTTGGTCACCCCTCCACTTT.

The chain is built from TRBV4-1 and TRBJ2-3; 9 bases fit TRBD2. Germline lookup yields CDR1 MGHRA and CDR2 YSYEKL. This CDR3 spans 14 amino acids. V gave up 1 base and J gave up 11 bases; unmatched junction bases: 7. CDR3 bases: TGCGCCAGCAGCCAAGTTGTGCTAGCGGGAAGGCAGTATTTT. Translated, it gives CASSQVVLAGRQYF.

This clonotype was detected many times. The rearrangement uses TRBV7-9 and TRBJ1-2; D gene ambiguous. CDR1 is SEHNR and CDR2 is FQNEAQ in the germline V gene (reference sequence). This CDR3 is 14 amino acids long. Trimming removed 5 bases at V and 4 bases at J, with 14 bases between. Here the CDR3 reads CASSHRHDFYGYTF. The CDR3, as DNA: TGTGCCAGCAGCCATAGACATGACTTCTATGGCTACACCTTC.

Note on this clonotype: This could be a read error, since a much larger clone is one nucleotide away. The J gene is TRBJ2-7, the V gene TRBV7-2, with TRBD1 identical over 7 bases. CDR1 and CDR2 (germline): SGHTA, FQGNSA. This CDR3 has 14 residues. The DNA of the CDR3 is TGTGCCAACAGCCCAGGGGACAGCGGCTACGAGCAGTACTTC. This encodes CANSPGDSGYEQYF. Using reference TRBV7-2 and TRBJ2-7 for the parts outside the CDR3, the full variable domain is GAGVSQSPSNKVTEKGKDVELRCDPISGHTALYWYRQSLGQGLEFLIYFQGNSAPDKSGLPSDRFSAERTGGSVSTLTIQRTQQEDSAVYLCANSPGDSGYEQYFGPGTRLTVT.

The chain carries TRBV2 and TRBJ2-3, with D perhaps being TRBD1 or TRBD2 (5 bases each). Deletions cut 4 bases from V and 3 bases from J, with 11 bases between. Germline lookup yields CDR1 SNHLY and CDR2 FYNNEI. The CDR3 sequence is 14 residues long. CDR3 loop: CASSGGYGTDTQYF. In DNA form, the CDR3 reads TGTGCCAGCAGTGGGGGGTACGGAACAGATACGCAGTATTTT.

In nucleotides, the CDR3 is TGTGCCAGCAGTCGGGACAGCGTGAACACTGAAGCTTTCTTT. It codes for CASSRDSVNTEAFF. The chain has TRBV28 and TRBJ1-1; 7 bases align to TRBD1. Germline trimming cut 5 bases from V and 0 bases from J; bases unmatched to any gene: 3. Germline values: CDR1 MDHEN, CDR2 SYDVKM. The CDR3 has 14 amino acids.

V gene TRBV7-6 combines with J gene TRBJ2-1, with 8 bases lining up with TRBD1. The CDR3 spans 16 residues. Unmatched junction bases numbered 11, after V lost 5 bases and J lost 5 bases. Germline CDR1 and CDR2: SGHVS and FNYEAQ. The CDR3 sequence is CASSARQGMPHNEQFF. CDR3 bases: TGTGCCAGCAGCGCCCGACAGGGGATGCCCCACAATGAGCAGTTCTTC.

As regards this clonotype: This may be a read error: a much more frequent sequence differs by one nucleotide. The chain joins TRBV7-4 to TRBJ2-7; the D gene could be TRBD1 or TRBD2 (5 bases each). Looked up from germline, CDR1 is SGHVT and CDR2 is SQSDAQ. CDR3 length: 16 amino acids. The CDR3 region is CVSSGRGQQSSYEQYF. The CDR3 DNA reads TGTGTCAGCAGCGGTAGGGGTCAACAGAGCTCCTACGAGCAGTACTTC.

V is TRBV28 and J is TRBJ1-2, with a possible D match to TRBD1 (5 bases). Trimming pared 4 bases from V and 8 bases from J, leaving 17 bases between. The length of the CDR3 is 14 residues. Germline V lookup: CDR1 MDHEN, CDR2 SYDVKM. In DNA, the CDR3 is TGTGCCAGCAGTTCCCGGGGCCCCCTAGAGGGCTACACCTTC. Protein sequence: CASSSRGPLEGYTF.